Sequencing of this T cell receptor beta chain was carried out in a study of blood T cell repertoires in COVID-19. Study details: The United States, Italy and Spain provided the acute and convalescent COVID-19 samples. PBMCs, B-cell-depleted T cells, or T cells provided the cDNA or gDNA that made up the material.

Losses at the gene ends were 7 bases for V and 2 bases for J; bases not matched to a gene: 13. The CDR3 has 15 amino acids. Germline V gene sequence: CDR1 SQVTM, CDR2 ANQGSEA. In the study's own analysis: Amplification of reference gene primers was used by the study to estimate nucleated cell counts. Sequencing was performed with immunoSEQ multiplex PCR; in TCRdb, only in-frame clones are kept and a portion is missing. V, J and clone size were drawn from that table, and D and trimming were deduced from the DNA. Seen here are 200,000 to 250,000 clones, about nine tenths observed once, and the top ten hold around 2.2%.

This clonotype was sampled from a young man who had recovered from COVID-19. This chain uses TRBV29-1 with TRBJ1-1; 7 positions agree with TRBD1. The sample comprised peripheral blood. CDR3 residues: CSAQGGRGFNTEAFF. The DNA for the CDR3 is TGCAGCGCCCAAGGTGGCAGGGGGTTTAACACTGAAGCTTTCTTT.